What follows is one T cell receptor beta chain and its context. Its antigen remains unknown. Looked up from germline, CDR1 is SGHDT and CDR2 is YYEEEE. The CDR3 has 17 amino acids. V was pared by 1 base and J by 2 bases, with 6 bases of the junction left unmatched. The data originate from a study of graft-versus-host responses after intestinal transplantation. Study-level results: GvH clonotypes were identified within recipient marrow, with a subset emerging first in ileum or blood.

Assay: immunoSEQ multiplex PCR; the TCRdb copy retains only in-frame clones and omits some. The sample lists 21,000 or so clones, around 92% occurring once. This sequence originates from a human patient who received an intestinal transplant, so some T cells may come from the graft donor. The rearrangement uses TRBV5-6 and TRBJ2-6; 7 bases agree with TRBD1. The input for sequencing was PBMCs, taken roughly 270 days after intestinal transplant. The CDR3 protein is CASSLRGHITGANVLTF. In nucleotides, the CDR3 is TGTGCCAGCAGCTTGAGGGGGCATATCACTGGGGCCAACGTCCTGACTTTC.